These 2 T cell receptor beta chains share one sample of origin, sequenced in a study of regulatory T cells in long-lasting Graves disease. Time point indicated: newly diagnosed GD, antithyroid drugs for less than 3 months. PBMCs were the source of the RNA used for TCR sequencing. Relying on iRepertoire HTBI primers and Arm-PCR of CDR3 regions, the team built TCR beta libraries. TCRdb independently ran MiXCR on the multiplex PCR reads; one entry per CDR3 protein. The sample lists 530,000 or so distinct CDR3 sequences, about 16% occurring once. These data are also associated with another study on T cells in Graves' hyperthyroidism and ophthalmopathy.

Here the sequenced sample was peripheral blood mononuclear cells (PBMCs), taken at new diagnosis, from a patient treated with antithyroid drugs. Receptors originate from a man aged 18 to 29 with Graves disease.

In its sample, this clonotype was seen many times. The chain has TRBV6-1 and TRBJ2-3; 12 bases are a match to TRBD2. The CDR3 spans 16 residues. Looked up from germline, CDR1 is MNHNS and CDR2 is SASEGT. V was clipped by 2 bases and J by 3 bases; unmatched bases: 3. CDR3 in DNA: TGTGCCAGCAGTGAAATGACTAGCGGGAGTACAGATACGCAGTATTTT. Translated, it gives CASSEMTSGSTDTQYF.

The sample holds many counts of this clonotype. This rearrangement joins TRBV5-1 to TRBJ2-7, with TRBD2 matching over 16 bases. Trimming at V came to 6 bases and at J to 6 bases, leaving 6 bases not matched to a gene. Germline V lookup: CDR1 SGHRS, CDR2 YFSETQ. The CDR3 contains 15 residues. The CDR3 protein is CASNLGLAGGLEQYF. Written as DNA, the CDR3 is TGCGCCAGCAATCTGGGACTAGCGGGAGGGCTCGAGCAGTACTTC.